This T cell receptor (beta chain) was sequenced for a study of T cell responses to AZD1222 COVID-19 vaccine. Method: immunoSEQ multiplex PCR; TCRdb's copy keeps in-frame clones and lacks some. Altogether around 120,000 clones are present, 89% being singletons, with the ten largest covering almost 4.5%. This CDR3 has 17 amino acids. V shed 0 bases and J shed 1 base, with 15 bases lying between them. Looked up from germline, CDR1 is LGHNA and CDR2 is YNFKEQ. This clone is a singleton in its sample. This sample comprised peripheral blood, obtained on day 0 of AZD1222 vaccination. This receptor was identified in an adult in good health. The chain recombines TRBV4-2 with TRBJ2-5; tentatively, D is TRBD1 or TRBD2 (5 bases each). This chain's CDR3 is CASSQDTPRDGQETQYF. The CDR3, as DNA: TGTGCCAGCAGCCAAGATACTCCACGGGACGGCCAAGAGACCCAGTACTTC.